This TCR beta chain was obtained from a study of sequential checkpoint blockade in melanoma. Study details: Patients were randomized 1:1 to nivolumab-then-ipilimumab or ipilimumab-then-nivolumab first-line.

Study-wide results and caveats: Rising tumor T-cell fraction and clonality meant about 30 times likelier benefit.

The CDR3 has 14 amino acids. Trimming cost V 2 bases and J 7 bases, with 12 bases left between them. In germline, CDR1 is SGHNT, CDR2 YENEEA. TCRdb's copy holds only in-frame clones and misses some; the assay was immunoSEQ multiplex PCR. Found here are 7,500 to 9,500 clones, 20% to 30% of them singletons; the top ten hold almost 6%. Treatment given: randomized to nivolumab then ipilimumab (arm A) or the reverse (arm B). At least ten counts were recorded for this clone. Its antigen is currently unknown. The sequenced sample was tumor tissue (inferred from file names), obtained from a patient given nivolumab and ipilimumab in sequence. The source is a human donor with melanoma. The genes are TRBV11-3 and TRBJ2-1; D is ambiguous. CDR3 DNA sequence: TGTGCCAGCAGCTTAACTCCCAGTGGTAATGAGCAGTTCTTC. Amino acids: CASSLTPSGNEQFF.